The sample holds a few counts of the clone carrying this T cell receptor (beta chain). The target antigen is unknown. CDR3 size: 15 residues. CDR1 is SEHNR, CDR2 FQNEAQ, per germline (reference sequence). Trimming cost V 5 bases and J 4 bases; bases outside gene matches: 7. The entry originates in a study of CD4 T cells in relation to SARS-CoV-2 and coronaviruses. Study as a whole: The HLA restriction of the shared crossreactive spike epitopes was mapped.

The table came from immunoSEQ multiplex PCR; TCRdb's copy has only in-frame clones and leaves some out. This table has approximately 39,000 clones, under 80% appearing once. Sequencing was performed on memory CD4+ T cells from PBMCs, cultured in vitro. This TCR was recovered from an adult with COVID-19. J is TRBJ2-2 and V is TRBV7-9; 7 bases are shared with TRBD2. CDR3 nucleotides: TGTGCCAGCAGCCGATCTAGCGGAACCACCGGGGAGCTGTTTTTT. It is translated as CASSRSSGTTGELFF.